The clone carrying this TCR beta chain appeared once. CDR3 length: 14 amino acids. This PCR relied on a set of 60 Vbeta primers and 13 Jbeta primers. Only in-frame clones appear in the TCRdb table, and some are missing; sequencing was by immunoSEQ multiplex PCR. Among around 140,000 clones listed, around 80% were seen once. This sample was included in a study of cytomegalovirus exposure and HLA in healthy donors. The material sequenced was PBMCs. This rearrangement joins TRBV12-2 to TRBJ2-1; the D segment call TRBD1 is taken from the table without a DNA check. TRBV12-2 is termed a pseudogene. This clonotype was sampled from a female donor in good health and CMV-seronegative. CDR3 nucleotides: TGTGCAAGTCGCTCGAGCCGACAGGGTTGGGAGCCGTTCTTC. It translates to CASRSSRQGWEPFF.